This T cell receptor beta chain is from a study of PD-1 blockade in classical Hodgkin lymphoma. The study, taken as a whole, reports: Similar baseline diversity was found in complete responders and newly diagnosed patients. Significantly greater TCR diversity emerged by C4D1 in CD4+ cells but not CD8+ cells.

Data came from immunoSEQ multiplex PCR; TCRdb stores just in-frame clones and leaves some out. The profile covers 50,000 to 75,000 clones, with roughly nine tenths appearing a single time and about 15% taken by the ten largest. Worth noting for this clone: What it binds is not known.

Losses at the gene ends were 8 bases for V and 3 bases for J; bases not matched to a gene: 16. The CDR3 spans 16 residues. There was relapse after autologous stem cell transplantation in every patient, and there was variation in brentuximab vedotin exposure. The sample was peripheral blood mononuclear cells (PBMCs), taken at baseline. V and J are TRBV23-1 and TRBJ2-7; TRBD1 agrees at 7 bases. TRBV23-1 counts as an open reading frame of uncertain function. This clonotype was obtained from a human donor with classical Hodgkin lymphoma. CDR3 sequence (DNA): TGCGCCAGCGGAAGAGGGGGCGTCTCTTCGTACTACGAGCAGTACTTC. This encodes CASGRGGVSSYYEQYF.